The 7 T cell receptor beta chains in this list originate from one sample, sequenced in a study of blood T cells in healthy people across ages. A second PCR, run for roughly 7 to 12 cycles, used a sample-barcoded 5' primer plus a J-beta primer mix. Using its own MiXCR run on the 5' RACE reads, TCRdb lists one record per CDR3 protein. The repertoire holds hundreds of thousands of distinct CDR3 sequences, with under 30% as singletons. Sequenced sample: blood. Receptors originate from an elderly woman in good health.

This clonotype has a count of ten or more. The CDR3 coding sequence is TGTGCCAGCAGCCAGCGCGGCAGGGACTATGGCTACACCTTC. The encoded protein is CASSQRGRDYGYTF. The chain joins TRBV5-6 to TRBJ1-2; tentative D call: TRBD1 (5 bases). Germline values: CDR1 SGHDT, CDR2 YYEEEE. The CDR3 length is 14 residues. V lost 4 bases, J lost 3 bases, and 13 bases lay in between.

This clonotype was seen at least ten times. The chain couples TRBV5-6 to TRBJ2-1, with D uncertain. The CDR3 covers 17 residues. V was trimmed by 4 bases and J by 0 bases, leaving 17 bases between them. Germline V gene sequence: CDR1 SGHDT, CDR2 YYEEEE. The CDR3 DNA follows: TGTGCCAGCAGCCCCTCCCGGGTAGCCCGCTCCTACAATGAGCAGTTCTTC. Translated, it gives CASSPSRVARSYNEQFF.

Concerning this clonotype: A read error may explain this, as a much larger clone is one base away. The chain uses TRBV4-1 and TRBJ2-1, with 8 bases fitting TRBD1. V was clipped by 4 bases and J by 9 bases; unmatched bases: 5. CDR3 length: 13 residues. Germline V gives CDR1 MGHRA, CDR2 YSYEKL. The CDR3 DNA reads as TGCGCCAGCAGCCCGGACAGGGTTGGTGAGCAGTTCTTC. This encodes CASSPDRVGEQFF.

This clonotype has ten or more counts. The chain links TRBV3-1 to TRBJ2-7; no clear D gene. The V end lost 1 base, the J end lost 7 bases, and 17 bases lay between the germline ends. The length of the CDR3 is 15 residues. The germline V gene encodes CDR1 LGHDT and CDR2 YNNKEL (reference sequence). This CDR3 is CASSQVLTTRQEQYF. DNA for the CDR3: TGTGCCAGCAGCCAAGTCTTAACTACCCGGCAGGAGCAGTACTTC.

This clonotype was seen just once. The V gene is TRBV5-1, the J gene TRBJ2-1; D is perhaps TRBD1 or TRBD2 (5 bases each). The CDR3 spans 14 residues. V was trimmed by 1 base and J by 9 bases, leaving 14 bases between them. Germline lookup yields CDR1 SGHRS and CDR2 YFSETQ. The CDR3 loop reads CASSLMGDLSEQFF. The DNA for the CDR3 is TGCGCCAGCAGCTTGATGGGGGACCTTTCTGAGCAGTTCTTC. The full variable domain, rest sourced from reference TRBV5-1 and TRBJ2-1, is KAGVTQTPRYLIKTRGQQVTLSCSPISGHRSVSWYQQTPGQGLQFLFEYFSETQRNKGNFPGRFSGRQFSNSRSEMNVSTLELGDSALYLCASSLMGDLSEQFFGPGTRLTVL.

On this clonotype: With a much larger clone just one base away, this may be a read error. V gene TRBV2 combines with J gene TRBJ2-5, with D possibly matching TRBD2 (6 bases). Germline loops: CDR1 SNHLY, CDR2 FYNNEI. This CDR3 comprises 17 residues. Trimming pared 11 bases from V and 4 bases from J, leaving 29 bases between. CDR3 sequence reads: CAGEVVGSSGSGETQYF. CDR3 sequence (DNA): TGTGCCGGGGAAGTGGTCGGGAGCTCAGGGAGCGGAGAGACCCAGTACTTC. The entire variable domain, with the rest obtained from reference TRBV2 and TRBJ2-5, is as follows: EPEVTQTPSHQVTQMGQEVILRCVPISNHLYFYWYRQILGQKVEFLVSFYNNEISEKSEIFDDQFSVERPDGSNFTLKIRSTKLEDSAMYFCAGEVVGSSGSGETQYFGPGTRLLVL.

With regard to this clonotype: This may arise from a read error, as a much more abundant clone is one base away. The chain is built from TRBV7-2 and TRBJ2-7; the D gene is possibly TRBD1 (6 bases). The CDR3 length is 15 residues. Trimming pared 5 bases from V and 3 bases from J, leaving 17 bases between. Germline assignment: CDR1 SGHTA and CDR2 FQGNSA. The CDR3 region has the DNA TGTACCAGCAGCCTCCGACAGGAAACGATCTACGAGCAGTACTTC. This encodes CTSSLRQETIYEQYF.